This is a list of T cell receptor beta chains from one sample in a study of blood T cell repertoires in COVID-19. Data came from immunoSEQ multiplex PCR; TCRdb stores just in-frame clones and leaves some out. The data show 250,000 to 350,000 clones, 85% to 90% seen once. The sequencing sample was made of PBMCs or T cells enriched from blood (not recorded which). These receptors came from a woman aged 55-75 years in a cohort exposed to, infected with or recovered from COVID-19 (not recorded which). Both conserved end residues are part of each CDR3. A D gene is named only where the DNA matches it firmly. For some rows the clone size is stated as once, few or many, or as a class when expanded; others skip it.

d_call,j_call,clone_size,v_call,cdr3_aa,cdr3_nt
TRBD2,TRBJ2-2,.,TRBV24-1,CATSDPTSGRGGELFF,TGTGCCACCAGTGATCCGACTAGCGGGAGAGGTGGGGAGCTGTTTTTT
TRBD1,TRBJ1-2,.,TRBV7-2,CASSLSATGGGEVSYGYTF,TGTGCCAGCAGCTTATCCGCTACAGGGGGCGGCGAAGTATCATATGGCTACACCTTC
TRBD2,TRBJ2-7,.,TRBV28,CASSSPTSGSSYEQYF,TGTGCCAGCAGTTCCCCAACTAGCGGGAGCTCCTACGAGCAGTACTTC
.,TRBJ2-7,.,TRBV5-6,CASSALERYEQYF,TGTGCCAGCAGCGCGCTAGAGCGCTACGAGCAGTACTTC
.,TRBJ2-1,.,TRBV7-2,CASSLVTRAGVQFF,TGTGCCAGCAGCTTAGTCACAAGGGCAGGGGTGCAGTTCTTC
.,TRBJ1-2,.,TRBV2,CASALQNYGYTF,TGTGCCAGCGCCCTTCAGAACTATGGCTACACCTTC
TRBD2,TRBJ2-7,few,TRBV7-8,CASSREREVTYEQYF,TGTGCCAGCAGCCGAGAGCGGGAGGTAACGTACGAGCAGTACTTC
.,TRBJ2-1,.,TRBV12-3/TRBV12-4,CASSHRVDNEQFF,TGTGCCAGCAGCCACAGGGTCGACAATGAGCAGTTCTTC
TRBD1,TRBJ1-3,.,TRBV4-1,CASSQDGTGGGGNTIYF,TGCGCCAGCAGCCAAGATGGGACAGGGGGAGGTGGAAACACCATATATTTT
.,TRBJ2-1,.,TRBV5-1,CASSLAGHSSYNEQFF,TGCGCCAGCAGCTTGGCTGGGCACAGCTCCTACAATGAGCAGTTCTTC
.,TRBJ2-1,once,TRBV7-3,CASSLDRSGNEQFF,TGTGCCAGCAGCTTAGACAGGTCGGGCAATGAGCAGTTCTTC
.,TRBJ1-5,.,TRBV28,CASTADRINQPQHF,TGTGCCAGCACCGCCGACAGGATTAATCAGCCCCAGCATTTT
TRBD1,TRBJ1-2,.,TRBV5-1,CASSLSGGYGYTF,TGCGCCAGCAGCTTATCAGGGGGCTATGGCTACACCTTC
.,TRBJ2-7,.,TRBV29-1,CSVGSRGAVRTYEQYF,TGCAGCGTTGGGAGCAGGGGGGCAGTTCGAACCTACGAGCAGTACTTC
.,TRBJ1-4,.,TRBV2,CASSVENSNEKLFF,TGTGCCAGCAGTGTAGAGAACAGCAATGAAAAACTGTTTTTT
TRBD2,TRBJ2-1,once,TRBV4-1,CASSHLRPSGRSRSYNEQFF,TGCGCCAGCAGCCACCTCAGGCCTAGCGGGAGGTCCCGTTCCTACAATGAGCAGTTCTTC
TRBD1,TRBJ2-1,.,TRBV19,CASSIVSGTGAYNEQFF,TGTGCCAGTAGTATAGTTTCCGGGACAGGGGCCTACAATGAGCAGTTCTTC
.,TRBJ2-1,.,TRBV2,CASSEAGLNEQFF,TGTGCCAGCAGTGAAGCCGGACTCAATGAGCAGTTCTTC
TRBD1,TRBJ2-3,once,TRBV5-4,CASNQGGTGRTDTQYF,TGTGCCAGCAACCAGGGCGGGACAGGGAGGACAGATACGCAGTATTTT
.,TRBJ2-7,.,TRBV18,CASSPLPGSPLEQYF,TGTGCCAGCTCACCACTTCCGGGTTCCCCCCTCGAGCAGTACTTC
TRBD2,TRBJ2-3,.,TRBV2,CASRRTSGRSDTQYF,TGTGCCAGCAGAAGGACTAGCGGGAGGTCAGATACGCAGTATTTT
.,TRBJ1-1,.,TRBV3-1/TRBV3-2,CASSQSLREAFF,TGTGCCAGCAGCCAAAGCCTTCGTGAAGCTTTCTTT
.,TRBJ2-7,.,TRBV28,CASSSPTQSSYEQYF,TGTGCCAGCAGTTCCCCCACACAGAGCTCCTACGAGCAGTACTTC
TRBD2,TRBJ2-2,.,TRBV25-1,CASSVVAGDAGELFF,TGTGCCAGCAGTGTAGTGGCGGGAGATGCCGGGGAGCTGTTTTTT
TRBD2,TRBJ2-1,.,TRBV28,CASSKPGLAGANEQFF,TGTGCCAGCAGCAAGCCGGGACTAGCGGGAGCTAATGAGCAGTTCTTC
.,TRBJ1-6,.,TRBV28,CASRLDSRSPLHF,TGTGCCAGCAGGCTAGACAGCCGTTCACCCCTCCACTTT
.,TRBJ1-5,.,TRBV2,CASSPGQPNQPQHF,TGTGCCAGCAGTCCCGGACAGCCTAATCAGCCCCAGCATTTT
.,TRBJ1-4,.,TRBV7-2,CASSLGSGEGEKLFF,TGTGCCAGCAGCTTGGGTTCCGGGGAGGGTGAAAAACTGTTTTTT
TRBD2,TRBJ2-7,.,TRBV9,CASSPRSASGMAYEQYF,TGTGCCAGCAGCCCCCGCTCCGCTAGCGGGATGGCCTACGAGCAGTACTTC
.,TRBJ2-5,many,TRBV14,CASSKGPAGRGSETQYF,TGTGCCAGCAGCAAAGGGCCAGCGGGTAGAGGTAGTGAGACCCAGTACTTC
.,TRBJ2-1,.,TRBV6-5,CASSRRSTGSNEQFF,TGTGCCAGCAGCAGAAGGAGCACCGGGTCCAATGAGCAGTTCTTC
TRBD1,TRBJ2-7,.,TRBV24-1,CATSDPGTGDYEQYF,TGTGCCACCAGTGATCCCGGGACAGGGGACTACGAGCAGTACTTC
TRBD1,TRBJ1-2,.,TRBV6-6,CASSYSGQGLHGYTF,TGTGCCAGCAGTTACTCTGGACAGGGTCTCCATGGCTACACCTTC
TRBD1,TRBJ1-1,.,TRBV30,CAWKPPGQGSTEAFF,TGTGCCTGGAAGCCCCCGGGACAGGGGAGCACTGAAGCTTTCTTT
TRBD1,TRBJ1-2,.,TRBV28,CASGLKQGSYGYTF,TGTGCCAGCGGCCTCAAACAGGGGTCCTATGGCTACACCTTC
.,TRBJ2-7,few,TRBV29-1,CSVASGPTYEQYF,TGCAGCGTTGCCAGCGGGCCTACCTACGAGCAGTACTTC
.,TRBJ2-5,once,TRBV5-4,CASSLRTPQETQYF,TGTGCCAGCAGCTTGCGGACACCACAAGAGACCCAGTACTTC
.,TRBJ1-2,.,TRBV28,CASLPTFPYGYTF,TGTGCCAGCCTGCCGACTTTCCCTTATGGCTACACCTTC
TRBD2,TRBJ2-3,.,TRBV3-1/TRBV3-2,CASSSSPGTSDTDTQYF,TGTGCCAGCAGCTCATCACCCGGGACTAGCGACACAGATACGCAGTATTTT
TRBD1,TRBJ2-5,.,TRBV29-1,CSGWDSQETQYF,TGCAGCGGATGGGACAGCCAAGAGACCCAGTACTTC
TRBD1,TRBJ1-2,.,TRBV19,CASSYRDSGYTF,TGTGCCAGTAGCTATCGGGACAGCGGCTACACCTTC
TRBD2,TRBJ2-1,.,TRBV11-1,CASSVVAGGPNEQFF,TGTGCCAGCAGCGTAGTAGCGGGAGGGCCTAATGAGCAGTTCTTC
TRBD1,TRBJ1-6,.,TRBV9,CASSPRQGSSPLHF,TGTGCCAGCAGCCCCAGACAGGGGAGTTCACCCCTCCACTTT
.,TRBJ2-7,.,TRBV27,CASSFGGHEQYF,TGTGCCAGCAGTTTTGGGGGCCACGAGCAGTACTTC
.,TRBJ1-1,.,TRBV6-2/TRBV6-3,CASSYSDNSKAFF,TGTGCCAGCAGTTACTCAGACAACTCGAAAGCTTTCTTT
.,TRBJ1-2,.,TRBV6-6,CASRGEDAGYGYTF,TGTGCCAGCAGGGGGGAGGATGCGGGCTATGGCTACACCTTC
TRBD2,TRBJ2-5,.,TRBV19,CASSVRLAGVGQETQYF,TGTGCCAGTTCCGTTCGACTAGCGGGAGTGGGACAAGAGACCCAGTACTTC
TRBD1,TRBJ1-6,.,TRBV28,CASSRDSGNSPLHF,TGTGCCAGCAGCCGGGACAGCGGTAATTCACCCCTCCACTTT
.,TRBJ2-5,.,TRBV6-5,CASTPTGQETQYF,TGTGCCAGCACCCCCACGGGCCAAGAGACCCAGTACTTC
TRBD2,TRBJ2-1,few,TRBV7-2,CASSLHGGGQTYNEQFF,TGTGCCAGCAGCTTACACGGGGGGGGACAAACCTACAATGAGCAGTTCTTC
TRBD2,TRBJ2-7,.,TRBV24-1,CATSDRTSGSPYEQYF,TGTGCCACCAGTGATCGTACTAGCGGGAGCCCCTACGAGCAGTACTTC
.,TRBJ2-2,.,TRBV15,CATSRSGTGELFF,TGTGCCACCAGCAGATCAGGGACCGGGGAGCTGTTTTTT
.,TRBJ1-1,.,TRBV7-3,CASSLNGGEAFF,TGTGCCAGCAGCTTAAACGGGGGGGAAGCTTTCTTT
.,TRBJ1-2,.,TRBV9,CASSSQTGSYGYTF,TGTGCCAGCAGCTCCCAGACAGGAAGCTATGGCTACACCTTC
.,TRBJ1-4,.,TRBV28,CASSLSSPGPRGEKLFF,TGTGCCAGCAGTCTTTCCTCCCCGGGTCCCAGGGGTGAAAAACTGTTTTTT
.,TRBJ1-5,.,TRBV7-9,CASSSDNYQPQHF,TGTGCCAGCAGCTCGGACAATTATCAGCCCCAGCATTTT
.,TRBJ1-1,.,TRBV27,CASSTSPYRGIWNTEAFF,TGTGCCAGCAGTACCTCCCCCTATAGGGGGATTTGGAACACTGAAGCTTTCTTT
.,TRBJ1-5,.,TRBV6-2/TRBV6-3,CASSTGVHYNQPQHF,TGTGCCAGCAGTACGGGGGTACATTACAATCAGCCCCAGCATTTT
TRBD2,TRBJ2-4,.,TRBV20-1,CSASIPRREENIQYF,TGCAGTGCTAGTATCCCTAGGCGGGAGGAAAACATTCAGTACTTC
TRBD1,TRBJ1-3,.,TRBV2,CASSGQGGPGNTIYF,TGTGCCAGCAGTGGACAGGGCGGTCCTGGAAACACCATATATTTT